This T cell receptor (beta chain) was sequenced during a study of T cells in Graves' hyperthyroidism and ophthalmopathy. This clonotype was counted between two and nine times. The CDR3 spans 11 residues. Trimming shortened V by 5 bases and J by 8 bases, and 6 bases separated the two germline ends. Germline loops: CDR1 SEHNR, CDR2 FQNEAQ (reference sequence). It was RNA transcripts that yielded the amplified TCR beta CDR3 regions. First-round RT-PCR with HTBI primers amplified the TCR CDR3 region. One entry per CDR3 protein results from TCRdb running MiXCR on the multiplex PCR reads. The table lists hundreds of thousands of distinct CDR3 sequences, 15% to 19% of them singletons, with about 14% in the top ten. It was considered stable Graves' hyperthyroidism when ophthalmopathy did not progress within 18 months. Patients were excluded because of uncontrolled infection, other autoimmune disease, pregnancy or lactation. PBMCs were sourced from approximately 9.3 ml fresh peripheral blood.

The sample was blood. The receptor was isolated from a young woman with Graves' hyperthyroidism. This sequence joins TRBV7-9 and TRBJ2-2; a weak D match, TRBD2 (6 bases). This chain's CDR3 is CASSREGELFF. CDR3 coding DNA: TGTGCCAGCAGCCGGGAGGGGGAGCTGTTTTTT.